The rows below give T cell receptor beta chains drawn from one sample of a study of shared clonotypes between healthy human individuals. Profiling relied on immunoSEQ multiplex PCR, and the TCRdb table lists in-frame clones only, not all of them. This table has some 2,400,000 clones, roughly 95% appearing once. Sequenced input: naive CD4+ T cells sorted from blood. The receptors were gathered from a man between 18 and 35 years old in good health. CDR3s include the opening cysteine and the closing phenylalanine or tryptophan. Each record gives: V gene, clone size, J gene, CDR3 protein. Size is stated for part of the rows, as once, few or many counts, or as a class when the clone is expanded.

TRBV29-1	NA	TRBJ2-2	CSVVGTLNTGELFF
TRBV6-1	NA	TRBJ2-7	CASSEMTSGSYEQYF
TRBV6-1	NA	TRBJ2-4	CASSALAKNIQYF
TRBV29-1	NA	TRBJ1-4	CSVRGQGAEKLFF
TRBV5-4	NA	TRBJ1-1	CASSLGGGSTEAFF
TRBV7-8	NA	TRBJ2-7	CASSPKAGTSGTFGYEQYF
TRBV18	once	TRBJ1-5	CASSPPQGQPQHF
TRBV4-2	NA	TRBJ2-1	CASSLAGVYNEQFF
TRBV2	NA	TRBJ2-3	CASSDGLARGGYYTDTQYF
TRBV10-1	NA	TRBJ2-5	CASSDSGLGEGETQYF
TRBV7-7	NA	TRBJ2-2	CASSPQVAGGGTGELFF
TRBV27	NA	TRBJ1-4	CASSLSDSGGEKLFF
TRBV2	once	TRBJ2-1	CASSFLAGGYNEQFF
TRBV6-6	NA	TRBJ2-7	CASTGTSLSYEQYF
TRBV27	NA	TRBJ2-2	CASTPQRESGELFF
TRBV9	NA	TRBJ1-1	CASSVDRADAEAFF
TRBV6-5	NA	TRBJ1-5	CASSQSSGLSQPQHF
TRBV19	NA	TRBJ2-1	CATRDWTSGREFF
TRBV18	NA	TRBJ2-5	CASSSRGRQETQYF
TRBV10-3	NA	TRBJ2-7	CAISLDLLEQYF
TRBV2	once	TRBJ1-2	CASRQGRGYTF
TRBV25-1	NA	TRBJ2-1	CASSGQGLSYNEQFF
TRBV5-4	NA	TRBJ2-5	CASSSSTSGAETQYF
TRBV7-2	NA	TRBJ2-3	CASSLDPSGSTDTQYF
TRBV19	NA	TRBJ2-6	CASRGGGIRVLTF
TRBV11-2	NA	TRBJ2-7	CASSVDSLSYEQYF